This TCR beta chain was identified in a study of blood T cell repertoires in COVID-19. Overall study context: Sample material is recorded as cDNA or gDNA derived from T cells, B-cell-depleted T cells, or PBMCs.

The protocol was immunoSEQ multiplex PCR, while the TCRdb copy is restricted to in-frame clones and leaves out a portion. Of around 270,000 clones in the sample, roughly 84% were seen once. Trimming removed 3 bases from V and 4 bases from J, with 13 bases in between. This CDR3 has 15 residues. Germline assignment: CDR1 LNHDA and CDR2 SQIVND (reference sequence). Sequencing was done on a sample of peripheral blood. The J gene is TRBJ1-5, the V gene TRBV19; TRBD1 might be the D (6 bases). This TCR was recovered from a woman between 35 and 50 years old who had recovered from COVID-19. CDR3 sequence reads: CASSMRTAVNQPQHF. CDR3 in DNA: TGTGCCAGTAGTATGAGGACAGCCGTGAATCAGCCCCAGCATTTT.